A selection of T cell receptor beta chains follows, all from one sample in a study of cytomegalovirus exposure and HLA in healthy donors. Produced via immunoSEQ multiplex PCR; TCRdb's table is partial and in-frame only. Among about 180,000 clones listed, approximately 84% were seen once. The sample consisted of PBMCs. Every receptor here comes from a boy aged 2 to 10 in good health and CMV-seronegative. CDR3s include the opening cysteine and the closing phenylalanine or tryptophan. The D gene is left open where the match is weak. Size tells how often a clone was seen (once, few, many) or the class of an expanded clone, and some rows leave it out.

clone_size: -
v_call: TRBV6-1
d_call: TRBD2
j_call: TRBJ2-5
cdr3_nt: TGTGCCAGCAGTGAAAGGACTAGTCAAGAGACCCAGTACTTC
cdr3_aa: CASSERTSQETQYF

clone_size: -
v_call: TRBV9
d_call: TRBD2
j_call: TRBJ2-1
cdr3_nt: TGTGCCAGCAGCTCAAGTTTTAGCGGGAGGGCCCTTGATGAGCAGTTCTTC
cdr3_aa: CASSSSFSGRALDEQFF

clone_size: few
v_call: TRBV6-1
d_call: TRBD2
j_call: TRBJ2-7
cdr3_nt: TGTGCCACTACCGCTGCGGGAGGGGCCTACGAGCAGTACTTC
cdr3_aa: CATTAAGGAYEQYF

clone_size: -
v_call: TRBV19
d_call: -
j_call: TRBJ1-2
cdr3_nt: TGTGCCAGTAGTATTGCCCAGGGCAACTATGGCTACACCTTC
cdr3_aa: CASSIAQGNYGYTF

clone_size: once
v_call: TRBV30
d_call: -
j_call: TRBJ1-2
cdr3_nt: TGTGCCTGGACGGAATCGGTCGGCAGGGGCTATGGCTACACCTTC
cdr3_aa: CAWTESVGRGYGYTF

clone_size: -
v_call: TRBV10-1
d_call: -
j_call: TRBJ2-2
cdr3_nt: TGCGCCAGCAGACCAGGGTTGGCCGGGGAGCTGTTTTTT
cdr3_aa: CASRPGLAGELFF

clone_size: -
v_call: TRBV5-6
d_call: TRBD1
j_call: TRBJ1-5
cdr3_nt: TGTGCCAGCAGCTTGGCCTGGGCAGGGGGGAATCAGCCCCAGCATTTT
cdr3_aa: CASSLAWAGGNQPQHF

clone_size: -
v_call: TRBV7-6
d_call: -
j_call: TRBJ1-1
cdr3_nt: TGTGCCAGCAGCTCCGGACCGGGGATTGAAGCTTTCTTT
cdr3_aa: CASSSGPGIEAFF

clone_size: -
v_call: TRBV7-2
d_call: -
j_call: TRBJ1-1
cdr3_nt: TGTGCCAGCAGCTTAGCCGCAGGGGCAAGGACTGAAGCTTTCTTT
cdr3_aa: CASSLAAGARTEAFF

clone_size: -
v_call: TRBV15
d_call: TRBD2
j_call: TRBJ2-7
cdr3_nt: TGTGCCACCAGCCCAGAGGGGGCGGGAGGGCCTCGGAACGAGCAGTACTTC
cdr3_aa: CATSPEGAGGPRNEQYF

clone_size: -
v_call: TRBV4-2
d_call: -
j_call: TRBJ2-3
cdr3_nt: TGTGCCAGCAGCCAACCCCCCCGAGGACTCTACACAGATACGCAGTATTTT
cdr3_aa: CASSQPPRGLYTDTQYF

clone_size: -
v_call: TRBV19
d_call: TRBD1
j_call: TRBJ1-1
cdr3_nt: TGTGCCAGTAGTCCTGGACAGGGCGCCGCTTTCTTT
cdr3_aa: CASSPGQGAAFF

clone_size: once
v_call: TRBV5-4
d_call: TRBD1
j_call: TRBJ1-5
cdr3_nt: TGTGCCAGCAGCTCCGGACAGGGAAAACAGCCCCAGCATTTT
cdr3_aa: CASSSGQGKQPQHF

clone_size: few
v_call: TRBV7-9
d_call: TRBD2
j_call: TRBJ2-1
cdr3_nt: TGTGCCAGCAGCTTAGCAGTCGGGACTAGCGGGAGGAATGAGCAGTTCTTC
cdr3_aa: CASSLAVGTSGRNEQFF

clone_size: -
v_call: TRBV10-3
d_call: TRBD2
j_call: TRBJ2-1
cdr3_nt: TGTGCCATCAAAGGGGCTAGCGGGGCAGCCGGGTATAGTATGGATGAGCAGTTCTTC
cdr3_aa: CAIKGASGAAGYSMDEQFF

clone_size: once
v_call: TRBV6-5
d_call: -
j_call: TRBJ2-7
cdr3_nt: TGTGCCAGCAGTTACCTTCCAGGGCAACTCCACTACGAGCAGTACTTC
cdr3_aa: CASSYLPGQLHYEQYF

clone_size: -
v_call: TRBV9
d_call: TRBD1
j_call: TRBJ1-2
cdr3_nt: TGTGCCAGCAGCTCAGACGACAGGGTTATCTATGGCTACACCTTC
cdr3_aa: CASSSDDRVIYGYTF

clone_size: -
v_call: TRBV4-2
d_call: -
j_call: TRBJ2-2
cdr3_nt: TGTGCCAGCAGCCAAGGGCCCGGGGGCGGGGGCACCGGGGAGCTGTTTTTT
cdr3_aa: CASSQGPGGGGTGELFF

clone_size: -
v_call: TRBV7-2
d_call: TRBD2
j_call: TRBJ2-7
cdr3_nt: TGTGCCAGCAGCTACCCAGGCAGGACTAGTCGTTACGAGCAGTACTTC
cdr3_aa: CASSYPGRTSRYEQYF

clone_size: few
v_call: TRBV30
d_call: TRBD1
j_call: TRBJ1-2
cdr3_nt: TGTGCCTGGACCCCGGGACAGGGGATGAATGGCTACACCTTC
cdr3_aa: CAWTPGQGMNGYTF

clone_size: -
v_call: TRBV5-1
d_call: TRBD2
j_call: TRBJ2-1
cdr3_nt: TGCGCCAGCAGTATCGGCCTAGCGGGAGGGTACAATGAGCAGTTCTTC
cdr3_aa: CASSIGLAGGYNEQFF

clone_size: -
v_call: TRBV6-9
d_call: -
j_call: TRBJ1-1
cdr3_nt: TGTGCCAGCAGTTCACCCCGCCCCCCACAGCCTAACACTGAAGCTTTCTTT
cdr3_aa: CASSSPRPPQPNTEAFF